The source of this T cell receptor beta chain is a study of blood T cell repertoires in COVID-19. In the study overall: Samples representing acute and convalescent COVID-19 were sourced from the United States, Italy and Spain. PBMCs, B-cell-depleted T cells, or T cells were the source of the cDNA or gDNA that made up the material.

Categorization into cohorts depended on clinical history that participants reported. Data came from immunoSEQ multiplex PCR; TCRdb stores just in-frame clones and leaves some out. In the table there are more than 300,000 clones, more than 75% of which are singletons. CDR1 SGHTA and CDR2 FQGTGA come from the germline V gene. The CDR3 length is 15 residues. V lost 5 bases and J lost 0, with 12 bases in between. The specimen sequenced was PBMCs or T cells enriched from blood (not recorded which). The chain has TRBV7-3 and TRBJ2-3; D unclear. The receptor was derived from a man aged 40-55 years in a cohort exposed to, infected with or recovered from COVID-19 (not recorded which). CDR3 loop: CASSPDPSSTDTQYF. CDR3 nucleotides: TGTGCCAGCAGCCCCGATCCGAGCAGCACAGATACGCAGTATTTT.